These T cell receptor beta chains were read from a single sample in a study of patients and donors after allogeneic stem cell transplantation. TCRdb itself ran the RT-PCR reads through MiXCR, one entry per CDR3 protein. The sample includes tens of thousands of distinct CDR3 sequences, almost 7% of them seen just once. The sequencing input was blood, either unsorted or a sorted T cell fraction (not recorded which). Receptors originate from a human donor who was either an allogeneic HSCT recipient or a stem cell or donor lymphocyte infusion donor (not recorded which). It is not recorded whose cells these are; they may come from a transplant donor. CDR3s include the opening cysteine and the closing phenylalanine or tryptophan.

>TRBV20-1|TRBJ2-1
CSARDVGVSYNEQFF
>TRBV5-1|TRBJ2-1
CASRPGTSVNEQFF
>TRBV7-3|TRBJ2-6
CASSLVGANVLTF
>TRBV4-3|TRBJ1-2
CASSHPGQGYYGYTF
>TRBV6-5|TRBJ2-2
CASSYLLAGVTGELFF
>TRBV12-3/TRBV12-4|TRBJ2-1
CASSHDGYNEQFF
>TRBV30|TRBJ1-6
CAWSPINDRRSPLHF
>TRBV20-1|TRBJ2-4
CSARVTGRGGSAKNIQYF
>TRBV7-9|TRBJ2-7
CASSSEYEQYF
>TRBV12-3/TRBV12-4|TRBJ1-6
CASSLTNSPLHF
>TRBV29-1|TRBJ2-3
CSGRRGFTDTQYF